These T cell receptor beta chains were read from a single sample in a study of shared clonotypes between healthy human individuals. TCRdb's copy holds only in-frame clones and misses some; the assay was immunoSEQ multiplex PCR. The sample lists 950,000 to 1,100,000 clones; approximately 78% were seen once. The specimen sequenced was memory CD4+ T cells from PBMCs. The source of these receptors is a man between 18 and 35 years old in good health. Some clones in this sample may be carry-over from other donors' samples. Both conserved end residues are part of each CDR3. A D gene is named only where the DNA matches it firmly. Clone size is stated in some rows and not others, as once, few, many or a class when expanded.

v_gene	abundance	d_gene	j_gene	CDR3nt	CDR3aa
TRBV30	few	TRBD1	TRBJ1-1	TGTGCCTGCCCTCAAGGACAGGGGCGGACTGAAGCTTTCTTT	CACPQGQGRTEAFF
TRBV28	-	-	TRBJ1-2	TGTGCCAGCAGTGTCCTAGGCTATGGCTACACCTTC	CASSVLGYGYTF
TRBV27	-	TRBD1	TRBJ2-7	TGTGCCAGCAGTCGTAGTTCCCCGGGACAGATATACGAGCAGTACTTC	CASSRSSPGQIYEQYF
TRBV5-6	-	-	TRBJ2-5	TGTGCCAGCAGCTTCTCGCCCAGCCAAGAGACCCAGTACTTC	CASSFSPSQETQYF
TRBV7-8	-	-	TRBJ2-1	TGTGCCAGCAGCTTCGGGACTTTGATCTACAATGAGCAGTTCTTC	CASSFGTLIYNEQFF
TRBV18	many	-	TRBJ1-1	TGTGCCAGCTCACCATATAGGTGGGGCTGGGACACTGAAGCTTTCTTT	CASSPYRWGWDTEAFF
TRBV5-1	-	-	TRBJ2-5	TGCGCCAGCAGTACCCAGGCCGTAGAGACCCAGTACTTC	CASSTQAVETQYF
TRBV7-8	-	-	TRBJ1-3	TGTGCCAGCAGCTCCAGGAGGGGGTTGGGTGACTCTGGAAACACCATATATTTT	CASSSRRGLGDSGNTIYF
TRBV5-6	-	TRBD1	TRBJ1-1	TGTGCCAGCAGCGCGACAGGGAAGGGCACTGAAGCTTTCTTT	CASSATGKGTEAFF
TRBV9	-	TRBD2	TRBJ2-1	TGTGCCAGCAGCCGGTCCGGGGGGGCCTACAATGAGCAGTTCTTC	CASSRSGGAYNEQFF
TRBV6-1	-	TRBD1	TRBJ2-4	TGTGCCAGCAGGATACAGGGGGCGCGAAACATTCAGTACTTC	CASRIQGARNIQYF
TRBV7-2	-	TRBD2	TRBJ2-5	TGTGCCAGCAGCTTAGAACTAGCGGAAGAGACCCAGTACTTC	CASSLELAEETQYF
TRBV28	-	-	TRBJ1-4	TGTGCCAGCAGGTCACCCTCGAAGCGCACTAATGAAAAACTGTTTTTT	CASRSPSKRTNEKLFF
TRBV30	-	TRBD1	TRBJ2-7	TGTGCCTGGAGTGCCGGGACAGGGAAGTACGAGCAGTACTTC	CAWSAGTGKYEQYF
TRBV7-2	-	-	TRBJ2-7	TGTGCCAGCAGCTTAACCCAAACCGGGAGATCCTACGAGCAGTACTTC	CASSLTQTGRSYEQYF
TRBV5-1	few	-	TRBJ1-4	TGCGCCAGCAGCTTGGAGGGTTATAATGAAAAACTGTTTTTT	CASSLEGYNEKLFF
TRBV30	-	TRBD1	TRBJ2-7	TGTGCCTGGAACGGGGACAGGGGGGGAGAGCAGTACTTC	CAWNGDRGGEQYF
TRBV7-3	-	-	TRBJ1-1	TGTGCCAGCAGCTTAGGAAGGGGTGAAGCTTTCTTT	CASSLGRGEAFF